This T cell receptor (beta chain) was identified during a study of CD8+CD57+ T cells in acquired aplastic anemia. Overall study context: Sorted CD4+ and CD8+ cells gave an average of approximately 3.4 ug of DNA. CD4+ cell libraries from healthy donors averaged approximately 10 million reads.

Study conclusions and caveats: Patients and controls were found to share some 30 CD8+ CDR3 sequences.

This clonotype was seen at least ten times. What it recognizes is unknown. According to the study, genomic DNA was the template for TCR beta VDJ and CDR3 profiling. TCRdb re-derived calls from the reads in MiXCR, one entry per CDR3 protein. Of around 150,000 distinct CDR3 sequences listed, 35% to 50% are singletons. The V gene end was trimmed by 5 bases and the J gene end by 5 bases; junction bases not matched to a gene: 7. Per germline, CDR1 SGDLS and CDR2 YYNGEE. The CDR3 has 13 amino acids. This clonotype originated in a human donor in good health, serving as a control. Sequencing input: sorted CD4+, CD8+, or CD8+CD57+ T cells (not recorded which) from PBMCs. The rearrangement uses TRBV9 and TRBJ2-7, with TRBD1 matching over 7 bases. In DNA form, the CDR3 reads TGTGCCAGCAGTCAACAGGGGTCCCACGAGCAGTACTTC. This sequence encodes CASSQQGSHEQYF.